One sample yielded the 30 T cell receptor beta chains listed below, sequenced in a study of CD8 T cells in ankylosing spondylitis. TCRdb fed the 5' RACE reads into MiXCR, producing one record per CDR3 protein. The sample carries a few hundred thousand distinct CDR3 sequences, over 9.5% recorded once. Points from the study as a whole: Blood of patients with ankylosing spondylitis appeared to be characterized by a TCR beta motif of eight highly homologous variants.

For these TCRs, the target antigens are not known. The sample taken for sequencing was blood, either unsorted or a sorted T cell fraction (not recorded which). These receptors originate from a male donor with ankylosing spondylitis.

The sample holds a few counts of this clonotype. The junction departs from the called germline gene at one end, perhaps through a read error. This rearrangement joins TRBV7-8 to TRBJ1-1; no definite D call. The CDR3 sequence is 12 residues long. The germline V gene has CDR1 SGHVS and CDR2 FQNEAQ. In nucleotides, the CDR3 is TGTGCCAGCAGATTAGGGAGATCTGAAGCTTTCTTT. It encodes CASRLGRSEAFF.

This clonotype has at least ten counts. V and J are TRBV2 and TRBJ2-1; 8 nucleotides agree with TRBD1. V lost 6 bases and J lost 9; bases outside the gene matches: 13. The V gene's germline CDR1 is SNHLY and CDR2 FYNNEI. The CDR3 is 15 residues long. The CDR3 DNA sequence: TGTGCCAGCAGGGGTCAACAGGGGGTAAGCGGTGAGCAGTTCTTC. It is translated as CASRGQQGVSGEQFF.

Ten or more counts support this clonotype. J is TRBJ2-1 and V is TRBV24-1; D uncertain. V was clipped by 4 bases and J by 2 bases, with 11 bases between them. The CDR3 consists of 15 residues. CDR1 and CDR2 from the germline V gene are KGHDR and SFDVKD. This CDR3 reads CATSDLVAPYNEQFF. CDR3 sequence (DNA): TGTGCCACCAGTGACCTTGTAGCCCCCTACAATGAGCAGTTCTTC.

In its sample, this clonotype was seen many times. As DNA, the CDR3 is TGTGCCACCAGTGATTCCGATATGACTAGCGGGAGATCCTACAATGAGCAGTTCTTC. Amino acids: CATSDSDMTSGRSYNEQFF. This sequence joins TRBV24-1 and TRBJ2-1; 12 nucleotides agree with TRBD2. This CDR3 spans 19 amino acids. Germline V lookup: CDR1 KGHDR, CDR2 SFDVKD. Losses at the gene ends were 2 bases for V and 1 base for J; bases not matched to a gene: 8.

CDR3 bases: TGTGCCAGCAGCTTAGACGCCCAGAGGCCTGGGGCTTTCTTT. Protein: CASSLDAQRPGAFF. The chain recombines TRBV7-9 with TRBJ1-1; D is undetermined. Germline V gene data show CDR1 as SEHNR and CDR2 as FQNEAQ (reference sequence). V lost 1 base and J 11 bases, leaving 17 bases between the germline ends. The CDR3 runs to 14 residues.

The chain employs TRBV12-3 or TRBV12-4 and TRBJ2-7; 8 bases match TRBD1. V shed 5 bases, J shed 1 base, and the junction held 4 bases outside the gene matches. The CDR3 covers 14 residues. The CDR3, as DNA: TGTGCCAGCAGTCGGACAGGGATGTCCTACGAGCAGTACTTC. It codes for CASSRTGMSYEQYF.

This clonotype turned up a few times. This CDR3 is CASSASDSRSQPQHF. The CDR3 nucleotides read TGTGCCAGCAGTGCATCAGACAGCCGCAGTCAGCCCCAGCATTTT. V usage is TRBV6-1 and J usage is TRBJ1-5; tentative D call: TRBD1 (5 bases). Trimming shortened V by 4 bases and J by 6 bases, and 16 bases separated the two germline ends. The CDR3 consists of 15 residues. The V gene's germline CDR1 is MNHNS and CDR2 SASEGT.

The V gene is TRBV2, the J gene TRBJ1-5; 8 bases line up with TRBD1. J was trimmed by 7 bases and V by 9 bases; bases with no gene match: 14. Germline V gene lookup returns CDR1 SNHLY and CDR2 FYNNEI. The CDR3 sequence is 15 residues long. The DNA for the CDR3 is TGTGCCAGTCGGCCGGGACAGGTCGCTGGGCAGCCCCAGCATTTT. Translation gives CASRPGQVAGQPQHF.

The chain links TRBV20-1 to TRBJ1-4, with unresolved D. Germline V gene sequence: CDR1 DFQATT, CDR2 SNEGSKA (reference sequence). The V and J ends lost 6 bases and 8 bases respectively, with 10 bases between them. The CDR3 contains 11 residues. The CDR3 spells CSAEREEKLFF. The CDR3 DNA sequence: TGCAGTGCCGAGAGGGAGGAAAAACTGTTTTTT.

This sequence joins TRBV2 and TRBJ2-2; D is unclear. Germline assignment: CDR1 SNHLY and CDR2 FYNNEI. Trimming pared 3 bases from V and 5 bases from J, leaving 10 bases between. The CDR3 spans 14 residues. In nucleotides, the CDR3 is TGTGCCAGCAGTGAGGCCCTGCTTACCGGGGAGCTGTTTTTT. Translation: CASSEALLTGELFF.

The chain uses TRBV5-1 and TRBJ1-2; TRBD1 aligns across 9 bases. The trim removed 4 bases at V and 3 bases at J, leaving 7 bases unmatched. This CDR3 region has 15 residues. CDR1 is SGHRS and CDR2 is YFSETQ in the germline V gene. The CDR3 loop is CASSPGQGGDYGYTF. CDR3 nucleotides: TGCGCCAGCAGCCCGGGACAGGGTGGAGACTATGGCTACACCTTC.

A few counts support this clonotype. The chain combines TRBV20-1 with TRBJ2-1, with 8 bases that match TRBD2. The germline CDR1 and CDR2 sequences are DFQATT and SNEGSKA (reference sequence). Trimming took 7 bases from V and 7 from J; bases not matched to a gene: 12. This CDR3 spans 14 amino acids. This chain's CDR3 is CSVLERSGSNEQFF. DNA for the CDR3: TGCAGTGTCTTAGAGAGGAGCGGGAGTAATGAGCAGTTCTTC.

This clonotype was seen a handful of times. The chain carries TRBV12-3 or TRBV12-4 and TRBJ2-1; a weak D match, TRBD2 (6 bases). V lost 8 bases to trimming and J lost 9 bases, with 17 bases between them. CDR3 length: 13 residues. CDR3 nucleotide sequence: TGTGCCAGCCGCAGGGACGGGAGAGGTGAGCAGTTCTTC. It translates to CASRRDGRGEQFF.

This clonotype appeared many times. The gene calls are TRBV5-1 and TRBJ2-7, with D possibly matching TRBD2 (6 bases). Germline loops: CDR1 SGHRS, CDR2 YFSETQ. Trimming pared 0 bases from V and 1 base from J, leaving 8 bases between. This CDR3 spans 14 amino acids. The CDR3 DNA sequence: TGCGCCAGCAGCTTGGCGGGAGTTTCCTACGAGCAGTACTTC. This translates into CASSLAGVSYEQYF.

This clonotype was recorded a few times. The chain uses TRBV5-1 and TRBJ2-2; a possible D gene is TRBD2 (5 bases). Per germline, CDR1 SGHRS and CDR2 YFSETQ. The length of the CDR3 is 16 residues. V was pared by 4 bases and J by 0 bases, with 13 bases between. CDR3 DNA: TGCGCCAGCAGCACACAAGCACTAGCGAACACCGGGGAGCTGTTTTTT. This codes for CASSTQALANTGELFF.

This clonotype showed up just a few times. V is TRBV9 and J is TRBJ2-7, with 15 positions matching TRBD2. V was clipped by 4 bases and J by 7 bases; unmatched bases: 9. Germline V gene data show CDR1 as SGDLS and CDR2 as YYNGEE. CDR3 size: 16 residues. The CDR3 region is CASSPSPGTSGREQYF. The CDR3 nucleotides are TGTGCCAGCAGCCCGAGCCCTGGGACTAGCGGGAGGGAGCAGTACTTC.

This clonotype was recorded a few times. J is TRBJ2-7 and V is TRBV29-1, with 7 bases fitting TRBD1. Germline assignment: CDR1 SQVTM and CDR2 ANQGSEA. The CDR3 runs 13 residues. V lost 6 bases to trimming and J lost 4 bases; unmatched junction nucleotides: 9. CDR3 sequence (DNA): TGCAGCGTCCTTGACAGGGCTGGATACGAGCAGTACTTC. Its protein is CSVLDRAGYEQYF.

The rearrangement joins TRBV5-1 to TRBJ1-1; D gene uncertain. Germline V gene lookup returns CDR1 SGHRS and CDR2 YFSETQ. This CDR3 is 14 amino acids long. The V end was cut by 1 base, the J end by 1 base, with 8 bases between. The CDR3 DNA sequence: TGCGCCAGCAGCTTGCAGACGGCGAACACTGAAGCTTTCTTT. The encoded protein is CASSLQTANTEAFF. The full variable domain, with the rest looked up from reference TRBV5-1 and TRBJ1-1, is KAGVTQTPRYLIKTRGQQVTLSCSPISGHRSVSWYQQTPGQGLQFLFEYFSETQRNKGNFPGRFSGRQFSNSRSEMNVSTLELGDSALYLCASSLQTANTEAFFGQGTRLTVV.

This chain uses TRBV5-1 with TRBJ2-5; no firm D call. The CDR3 extends over 13 amino acids. Per germline, CDR1 SGHRS and CDR2 YFSETQ. Between the trimmed V and J ends, which lost 2 bases and 5 bases, there was a span of 10 bases. DNA for the CDR3: TGCGCCAGCAGCTTATCCGGTTTTGAGACCCAGTACTTC. As protein: CASSLSGFETQYF.

This clonotype was seen many times. This chain uses TRBV4-1 with TRBJ2-4, with D hard to call. The CDR3 sequence is 15 residues long. Trimming shortened V by 4 bases and J by 1 base, and 11 bases separated the two germline ends. CDR1 is MGHRA and CDR2 is YSYEKL in the germline V gene. The CDR3 DNA is TGCGCCAGCAGCCCCCCCATGAGGGCCAAAAACATTCAGTACTTC. This sequence encodes CASSPPMRAKNIQYF.

The J gene is TRBJ2-5, the V gene TRBV20-1; possibly TRBD1 for D (6 bases). V was clipped by 1 base and J by 2 bases, with 14 bases between them. The CDR3 consists of 15 residues. Germline values: CDR1 DFQATT, CDR2 SNEGSKA (reference sequence). CDR3: CSARAAGQTQETQYF. As DNA, the CDR3 is TGCAGTGCTAGAGCTGCCGGACAGACTCAAGAGACCCAGTACTTC.

For this clonotype: This may be a read error: a much more frequent sequence differs by one nucleotide. The chain combines TRBV15 with TRBJ2-1; tentatively, D is TRBD2 (5 bases). Germline assignment: CDR1 LNHNV and CDR2 YYDKDF (reference sequence). The CDR3 totals 15 residues. The CDR3 protein is CSTREEVAGLNEQFF. The CDR3 region has the DNA TGTTCCACCAGAGAGGAGGTGGCGGGCCTGAATGAGCAGTTCTTC.

The rearrangement joins TRBV5-6 to TRBJ1-5, with a possible D match to TRBD1 (5 bases). The CDR3 length is 13 residues. Germline V gives CDR1 SGHDT, CDR2 YYEEEE. Trimming removed 7 bases at V and 6 bases at J, with 14 bases between. The CDR3 here is CASGAGGSQPQHF. Written as DNA, the CDR3 is TGTGCCAGCGGCGCCGGGGGGAGTCAGCCCCAGCATTTT. Complete variable domain (other parts from reference TRBV5-6 and TRBJ1-5): DAGVTQSPTHLIKTRGQQVTLRCSPKSGHDTVSWYQQALGQGPQFIFQYYEEEERQRGNFPDRFSGHQFPNYSSELNVNALLLGDSALYLCASGAGGSQPQHFGDGTRLSIL.

A few counts support this clonotype. The chain combines TRBV7-2 with TRBJ2-3; 9 bases align to TRBD1. CDR1 and CDR2 from the germline V gene are SGHTA and FQGNSA. V lost 5 bases to trimming and J lost 0 bases; unmatched junction nucleotides: 6. The CDR3 has 16 amino acids. The CDR3 DNA is TGTGCCAGCAGCCCTCGGACAGGGGTTAGCACAGATACGCAGTATTTT. This translates into CASSPRTGVSTDTQYF.

This clonotype was observed a few times. This chain uses TRBV3-1 with TRBJ2-3; 8 bases fit TRBD1. This CDR3 is built from 14 residues. The germline V gene encodes CDR1 LGHDT and CDR2 YNNKEL (reference sequence). V gave up 5 bases and J gave up 6 bases; unmatched junction bases: 7. The CDR3, as DNA: TGTGCCAGCAGCGTCGGCAGGGGGCATGATACGCAGTATTTT. Amino acid sequence: CASSVGRGHDTQYF.

This clonotype has just a few counts. The CDR3 spells CSVKTSGTYEQYV. CDR3 nucleotide sequence: TGCAGCGTCAAGACTAGCGGGACATACGAGCAGTACGTC. The J gene is TRBJ2-7, the V gene TRBV29-1; 11 bases fit TRBD2. Germline lookup yields CDR1 SQVTM and CDR2 ANQGSEA. The V gene end was trimmed by 6 bases and the J gene end by 4 bases; junction bases not matched to a gene: 5. The CDR3 runs 13 residues.

This clonotype occurred a few times. The chain recombines TRBV6-5 with TRBJ1-1; D call uncertain. The CDR3 runs to 14 residues. Germline assignment: CDR1 MNHEY and CDR2 SVGAGI. V lost 5 bases and J lost 6, with 16 bases in between. CDR3 residues: CASSLTQEGAEAFF. DNA for the CDR3: TGTGCCAGCAGTCTTACTCAGGAGGGAGCTGAAGCTTTCTTT.

This clonotype was recorded a few times. The J gene is TRBJ2-5, the V gene TRBV5-1; possibly TRBD2 for D (5 bases). The CDR3 is made up of 14 amino acids. Germline V gives CDR1 SGHRS, CDR2 YFSETQ. Trimming stripped 0 bases from V and 5 bases from J, with 11 bases between. CDR3 sequence (DNA): TGCGCCAGCAGCTTGGGGCTAGCCATGGAGACCCAGTACTTC. Amino acids: CASSLGLAMETQYF.

This clonotype was seen more than once but under ten times. This rearrangement joins TRBV12-3 or TRBV12-4 to TRBJ2-2; 13 bases map to TRBD2. This CDR3 region has 17 residues. V gave up 6 bases and J gave up 2 bases; unmatched junction bases: 6. The CDR3 coding sequence is TGTGCCAGCAGCCCTGGACTAGCGGGAGCTAACACCGGGGAGCTGTTTTTT. This encodes CASSPGLAGANTGELFF.

The V gene is TRBV5-1, the J gene TRBJ1-4, with D hard to call. The CDR3 loop spans 13 amino acids. Looked up from germline, CDR1 is SGHRS and CDR2 is YFSETQ. Trimming cost V 1 base and J 4 bases, with 5 bases left between them. Here the CDR3 DNA reads TGCGCCAGCAGCTTGACCGTTAATGAAAAACTGTTTTTT. Its protein is CASSLTVNEKLFF.